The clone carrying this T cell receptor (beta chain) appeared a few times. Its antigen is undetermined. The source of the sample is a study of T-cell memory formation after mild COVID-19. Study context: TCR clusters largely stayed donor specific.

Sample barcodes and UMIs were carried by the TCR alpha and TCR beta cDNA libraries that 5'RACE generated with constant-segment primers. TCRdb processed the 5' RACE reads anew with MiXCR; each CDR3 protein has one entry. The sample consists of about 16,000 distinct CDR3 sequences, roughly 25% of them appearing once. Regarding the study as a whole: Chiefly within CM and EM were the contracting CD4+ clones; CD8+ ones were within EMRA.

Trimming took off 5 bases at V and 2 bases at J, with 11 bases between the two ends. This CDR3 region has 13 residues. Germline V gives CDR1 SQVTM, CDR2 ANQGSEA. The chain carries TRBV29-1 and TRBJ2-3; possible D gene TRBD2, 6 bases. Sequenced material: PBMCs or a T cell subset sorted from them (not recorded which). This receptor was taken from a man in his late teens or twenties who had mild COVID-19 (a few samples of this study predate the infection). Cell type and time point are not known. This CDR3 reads CSVRRGYTDTQYF. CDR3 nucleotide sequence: TGCAGCGTTCGGCGGGGCTACACAGATACGCAGTATTTT.